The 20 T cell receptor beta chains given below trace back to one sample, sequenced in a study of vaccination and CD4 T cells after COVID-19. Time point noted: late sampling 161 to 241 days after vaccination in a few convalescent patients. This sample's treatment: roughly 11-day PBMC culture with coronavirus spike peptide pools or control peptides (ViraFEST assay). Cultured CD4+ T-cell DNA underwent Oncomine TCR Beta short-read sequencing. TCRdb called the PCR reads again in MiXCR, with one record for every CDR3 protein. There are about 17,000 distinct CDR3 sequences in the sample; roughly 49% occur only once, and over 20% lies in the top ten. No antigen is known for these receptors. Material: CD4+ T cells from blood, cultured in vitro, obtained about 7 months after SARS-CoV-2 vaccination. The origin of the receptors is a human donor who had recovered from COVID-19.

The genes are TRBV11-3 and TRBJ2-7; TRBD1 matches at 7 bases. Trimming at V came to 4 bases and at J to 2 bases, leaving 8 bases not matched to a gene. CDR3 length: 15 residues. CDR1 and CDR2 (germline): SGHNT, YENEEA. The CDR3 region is CASSSLTGKTYEQYF. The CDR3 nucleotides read TGTGCCAGCAGCTCCCTGACAGGGAAGACCTACGAGCAGTACTTC.

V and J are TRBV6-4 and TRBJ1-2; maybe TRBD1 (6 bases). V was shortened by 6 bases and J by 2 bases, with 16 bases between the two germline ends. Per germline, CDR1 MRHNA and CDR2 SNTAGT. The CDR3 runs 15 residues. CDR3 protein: CASRYYAQGNYGYTF. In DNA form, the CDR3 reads TGTGCCAGCAGATACTACGCACAGGGAAACTATGGCTACACCTTC.

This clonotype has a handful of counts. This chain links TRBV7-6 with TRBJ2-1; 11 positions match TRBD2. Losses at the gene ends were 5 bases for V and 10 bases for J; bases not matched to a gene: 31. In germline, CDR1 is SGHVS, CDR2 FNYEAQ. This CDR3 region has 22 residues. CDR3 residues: CASSPRSTTSGRAGLFPGEQFF. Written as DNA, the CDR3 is TGTGCCAGCAGCCCCCGCTCAACTACTAGCGGGAGAGCGGGCCTCTTCCCGGGGGAGCAGTTCTTC.

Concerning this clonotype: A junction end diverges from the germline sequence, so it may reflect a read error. As DNA, the CDR3 is TGTGCCAGCAGCTTAGTAGAACAGCCCTCGAGCTTC. Encoded protein: CASSLVEQPSSF. This chain links TRBV7-9 with TRBJ1-2; D not certain. This CDR3 region has 12 residues. Germline V gene lookup returns CDR1 SEHNR and CDR2 FQNEAQ (reference sequence).

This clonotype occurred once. CDR3: CASSLEQSIQYF. The CDR3, as DNA: TGTGCCAGCAGCTTAGAACAGTCCATTCAGTACTTC. The chain has TRBV7-9 and TRBJ2-4; D remains ambiguous. Germline assignment: CDR1 SEHNR and CDR2 FQNEAQ (reference sequence). The CDR3 contains 12 residues. The V and J ends lost 1 base and 9 bases respectively, with 7 bases between them.

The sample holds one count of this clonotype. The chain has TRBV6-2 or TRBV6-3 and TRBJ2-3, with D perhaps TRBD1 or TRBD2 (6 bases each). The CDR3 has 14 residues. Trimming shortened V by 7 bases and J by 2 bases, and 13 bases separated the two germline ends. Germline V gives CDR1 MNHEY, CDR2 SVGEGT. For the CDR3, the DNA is TGTGCCAGCAAAAAGGGGGGACCCACAGATACGCAGTATTTT. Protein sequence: CASKKGGPTDTQYF.

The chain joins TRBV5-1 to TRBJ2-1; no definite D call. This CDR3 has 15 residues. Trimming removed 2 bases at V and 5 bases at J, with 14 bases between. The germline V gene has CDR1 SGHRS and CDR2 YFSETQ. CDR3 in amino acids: CASSLQPSGDNEQFF. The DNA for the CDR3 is TGCGCCAGCAGCTTACAGCCCTCAGGTGACAATGAGCAGTTCTTC.

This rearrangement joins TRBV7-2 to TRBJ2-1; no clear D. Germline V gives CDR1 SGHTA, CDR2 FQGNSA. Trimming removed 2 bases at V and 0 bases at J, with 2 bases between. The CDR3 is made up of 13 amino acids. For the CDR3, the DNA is TGTGCCAGCAGCTTAAGCTCCTACAATGAGCAGTTCTTC. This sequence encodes CASSLSSYNEQFF.

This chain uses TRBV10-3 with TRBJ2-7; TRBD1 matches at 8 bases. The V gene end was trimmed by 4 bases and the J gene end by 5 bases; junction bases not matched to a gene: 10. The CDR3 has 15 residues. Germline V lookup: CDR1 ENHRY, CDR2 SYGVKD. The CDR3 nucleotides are TGTGCCATCAGTGGAATCTGGACAGGGATCGACGAGCAGTACTTC. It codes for CAISGIWTGIDEQYF.

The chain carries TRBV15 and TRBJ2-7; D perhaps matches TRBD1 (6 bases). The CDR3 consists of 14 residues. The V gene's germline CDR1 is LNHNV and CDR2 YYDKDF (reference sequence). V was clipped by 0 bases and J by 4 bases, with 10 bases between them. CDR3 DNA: TGTGCCACCAGCAGAGAACAGGGCGTGTACGAGCAGTACTTC. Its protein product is CATSREQGVYEQYF.

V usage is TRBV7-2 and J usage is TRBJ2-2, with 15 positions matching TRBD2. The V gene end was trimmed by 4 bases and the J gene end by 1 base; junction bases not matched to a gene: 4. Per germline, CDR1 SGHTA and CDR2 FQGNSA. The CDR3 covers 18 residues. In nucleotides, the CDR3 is TGTGCCAGCAGCTATAAGGGACTAGCGGGGGGGAACACCGGGGAGCTGTTTTTT. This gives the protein CASSYKGLAGGNTGELFF.

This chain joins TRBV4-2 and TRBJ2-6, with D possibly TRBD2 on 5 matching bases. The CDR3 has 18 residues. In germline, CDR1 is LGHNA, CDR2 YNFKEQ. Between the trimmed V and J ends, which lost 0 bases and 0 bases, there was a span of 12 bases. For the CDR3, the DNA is TGTGCCAGCAGCCAAGATTTGGTGCTAGCCTCTGGGGCCAACGTCCTGACTTTC. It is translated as CASSQDLVLASGANVLTF.

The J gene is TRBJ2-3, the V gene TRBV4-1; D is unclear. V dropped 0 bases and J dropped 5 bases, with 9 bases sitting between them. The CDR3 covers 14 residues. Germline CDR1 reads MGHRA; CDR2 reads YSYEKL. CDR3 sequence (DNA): TGCGCCAGCAGCCAAGATCCGCTTATAGATACGCAGTATTTT. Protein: CASSQDPLIDTQYF.

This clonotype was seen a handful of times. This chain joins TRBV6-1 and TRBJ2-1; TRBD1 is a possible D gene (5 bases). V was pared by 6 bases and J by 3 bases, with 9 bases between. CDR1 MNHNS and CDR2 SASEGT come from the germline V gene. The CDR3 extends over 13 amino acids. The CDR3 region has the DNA TGTGCCAGCAGACAGGACGGCTACAATGAGCAGTTCTTC. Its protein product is CASRQDGYNEQFF.

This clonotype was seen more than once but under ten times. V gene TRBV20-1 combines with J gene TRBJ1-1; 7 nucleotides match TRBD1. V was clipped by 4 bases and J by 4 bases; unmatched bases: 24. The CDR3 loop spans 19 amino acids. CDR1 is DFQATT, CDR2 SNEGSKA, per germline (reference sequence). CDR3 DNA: TGCAGTGCTACAGGATATCACCTAGCAAAGGGCAGGGGGTCCACTGAAGCTTTCTTT. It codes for CSATGYHLAKGRGSTEAFF.

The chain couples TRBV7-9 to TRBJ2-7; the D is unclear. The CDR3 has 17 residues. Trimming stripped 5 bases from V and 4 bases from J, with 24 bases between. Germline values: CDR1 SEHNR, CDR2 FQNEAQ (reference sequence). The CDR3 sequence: CASSVGWGEGSAYEQYF. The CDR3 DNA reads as TGTGCCAGCAGCGTAGGGTGGGGTGAAGGGTCCGCATACGAGCAGTACTTC.

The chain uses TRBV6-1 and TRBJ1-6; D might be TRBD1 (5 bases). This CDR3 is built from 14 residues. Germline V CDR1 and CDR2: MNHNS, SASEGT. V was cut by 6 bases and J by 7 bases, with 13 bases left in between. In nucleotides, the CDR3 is TGTGCCAGCAGCCGAGAGGGGTCAAATTCACCCCTCCACTTT. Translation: CASSREGSNSPLHF.

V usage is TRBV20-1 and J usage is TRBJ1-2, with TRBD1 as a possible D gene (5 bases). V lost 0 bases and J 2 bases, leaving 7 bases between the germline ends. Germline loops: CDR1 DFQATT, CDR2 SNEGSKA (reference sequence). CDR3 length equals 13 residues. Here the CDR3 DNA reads TGCAGTGCTAGAGACCGACAGAACTATGGCTACACCTTC. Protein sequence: CSARDRQNYGYTF.

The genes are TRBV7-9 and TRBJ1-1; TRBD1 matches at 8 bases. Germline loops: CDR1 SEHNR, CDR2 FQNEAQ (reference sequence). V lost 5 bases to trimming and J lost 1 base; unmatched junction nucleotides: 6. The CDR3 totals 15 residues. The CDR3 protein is CASSLTGARNTEAFF. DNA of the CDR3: TGTGCCAGCAGCCTGACAGGGGCCAGGAACACTGAAGCTTTCTTT.

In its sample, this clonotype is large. The CDR3 loop reads CASSGGQRVQETQYF. CDR3 DNA: TGTGCCAGCAGCGGGGGGCAGAGAGTCCAAGAGACCCAGTACTTC. The chain employs TRBV5-4 and TRBJ2-5; either TRBD1 or TRBD2 may supply D (6 bases each). V lost 4 bases and J lost 1, with 14 bases in between. Germline CDR1 is SGHNT and CDR2 is YYREEE (reference sequence). This CDR3 has 15 amino acids. Full variable domain (missing parts from reference TRBV5-4 and TRBJ2-5): ETGVTQSPTHLIKTRGQQVTLRCSSQSGHNTVSWYQQALGQGPQFIFQYYREEENGRGNFPPRFSGLQFPNYSSELNVNALELDDSALYLCASSGGQRVQETQYFGPGTRLLVL.